A single T cell receptor beta chain is shown here with its context. The cDNA 3' end received a ligated oligonucleotide with a UMI. First-round PCR used around 4 cycles and beta primers RC1.1 and RC1.2 covering TRBC1 and TRBC2. TCR alpha and beta chains were handled separately starting at the second PCR. From the UMI-ligation and nested PCR reads, TCRdb called clonotypes with MiXCR, one entry per CDR3 protein. The sample carries under 35,000 distinct CDR3 sequences, under 7.5% recorded once. This record belongs to a study of quantifying T cell responses using KT2 cells. Study at large: Reverse transcription used primers in the TCR alpha and beta constant regions.

The V gene end was trimmed by 0 bases and the J gene end by 6 bases; junction bases not matched to a gene: 7. The CDR3 is 15 residues long. Germline assignment: CDR1 MGHRA and CDR2 YSYEKL. Source material: PBMCs spiked with cells of the T cell clone KT2. The chain is built from TRBV4-1 and TRBJ1-2; TRBD1 matches 7 bases. This TCR was sampled from a human donor. The chain's CDR3 is CASSQDRTGDNGYTF. The CDR3 DNA sequence: TGCGCCAGCAGCCAAGATCGGACAGGAGACAATGGCTACACCTTC.